These T cell receptor beta chains were read from a single sample in a study of cytomegalovirus exposure and HLA in healthy donors. Assay: immunoSEQ multiplex PCR; the TCRdb copy retains only in-frame clones and omits some. The sample carries 150,000 to 200,000 clones, approximately 70% recorded once. Sample: PBMCs. The receptors were gathered from a woman aged 40 to 55 in good health and CMV-seropositive. Each CDR3 is given with its conserved first and last residue. Each record gives: J gene, clone size, D gene, V gene, CDR3 DNA, CDR3 protein. A D gene is named only where the DNA matches it firmly. Expanded clones are given a class, and other clones once, few, many or no size at all.

j_call: TRBJ1-4
clone_size: NA
d_call: TRBD1
v_call: TRBV28
cdr3_nt: TGTGCCAGCAGCGGACAGGGGGCACCCGCAACTAATGAAAAACTGTTTTTT
cdr3_aa: CASSGQGAPATNEKLFF

j_call: TRBJ1-1
clone_size: NA
d_call: NA
v_call: TRBV27
cdr3_nt: TGTGCCAGCAGTTTATCCCGCCAGGGGAACCCTGAAGCTTTCTTT
cdr3_aa: CASSLSRQGNPEAFF

j_call: TRBJ2-7
clone_size: NA
d_call: TRBD2
v_call: TRBV27
cdr3_nt: TGTGCCAGCAGCTCACTAGCGGGAGGGCCCTACGAGCAGTACTTC
cdr3_aa: CASSSLAGGPYEQYF

j_call: TRBJ2-1
clone_size: NA
d_call: TRBD1
v_call: TRBV9
cdr3_nt: TGTGCCAGCAGCACAACTACCCCTGACAGGGGGATTGGCTACAATGAGCAGTTCTTC
cdr3_aa: CASSTTTPDRGIGYNEQFF

j_call: TRBJ1-1
clone_size: NA
d_call: NA
v_call: TRBV29-1
cdr3_nt: TGCAGCGTTGGGGACACCCACACTGAAGCTTTCTTT
cdr3_aa: CSVGDTHTEAFF

j_call: TRBJ1-3
clone_size: NA
d_call: NA
v_call: TRBV5-1
cdr3_nt: TGCGCCAGCAGTACCGGGCCAGAAGGGAGCACCATATATTTT
cdr3_aa: CASSTGPEGSTIYF

j_call: TRBJ2-1
clone_size: NA
d_call: NA
v_call: TRBV10-3
cdr3_nt: TGTGCCATCAGTGAGGGGAGCTCCTACAATGAGCAGTTCTTC
cdr3_aa: CAISEGSSYNEQFF

j_call: TRBJ2-7
clone_size: NA
d_call: TRBD1
v_call: TRBV29-1
cdr3_nt: TGCAGCGTCGCCACCCGACAGGGGATCTACGAGCAGTACTTC
cdr3_aa: CSVATRQGIYEQYF

j_call: TRBJ1-1
clone_size: once
d_call: NA
v_call: TRBV9
cdr3_nt: TGTGCCAGCAGCGTAGGCCCCGGGGACACTGAAGCTTTCTTT
cdr3_aa: CASSVGPGDTEAFF

j_call: TRBJ2-7
clone_size: NA
d_call: TRBD1
v_call: TRBV6-6
cdr3_nt: TGTGCCAGCAGTCTCCGACAGGGGGCCTACGAGCAGTACTTC
cdr3_aa: CASSLRQGAYEQYF

j_call: TRBJ2-1
clone_size: NA
d_call: NA
v_call: TRBV20-1
cdr3_nt: TGCAGTGCTCGGTATTTTGATGAGCAGTTCTTC
cdr3_aa: CSARYFDEQFF

j_call: TRBJ1-3
clone_size: NA
d_call: NA
v_call: TRBV6-5
cdr3_nt: TGTGCCAGCGGCAGGGACACCATATATTTT
cdr3_aa: CASGRDTIYF

j_call: TRBJ2-7
clone_size: NA
d_call: TRBD2
v_call: TRBV29-1
cdr3_nt: TGCAGCGTTGAACTACGGGGGGGCCTATACGAGCAGTACTTC
cdr3_aa: CSVELRGGLYEQYF

j_call: TRBJ1-2
clone_size: NA
d_call: NA
v_call: TRBV19
cdr3_nt: TGTGCCAGTAGTATAGAGGCAGCGCTGGGCTATGGCTACACCTTC
cdr3_aa: CASSIEAALGYGYTF

j_call: TRBJ2-1
clone_size: NA
d_call: TRBD1
v_call: TRBV5-1
cdr3_nt: TGCGCCAGCAGCTCTGGAGGACAGGGGGACAATGAGCAGTTCTTC
cdr3_aa: CASSSGGQGDNEQFF

j_call: TRBJ2-3
clone_size: NA
d_call: TRBD2
v_call: TRBV5-1
cdr3_nt: TGCGCCAGCAGCTTGGACGGGGGGGCCGGCGATACGCAGTATTTT
cdr3_aa: CASSLDGGAGDTQYF

j_call: TRBJ1-2
clone_size: NA
d_call: TRBD1
v_call: TRBV4-3
cdr3_nt: TGCGCCAGCAGCCCGGGACAGGGGGCAGCTAACTATGGCTACACCTTC
cdr3_aa: CASSPGQGAANYGYTF

j_call: TRBJ1-1
clone_size: NA
d_call: NA
v_call: TRBV9
cdr3_nt: TGTGCCAGCAGCGTCAGGGACATGAACACTGAAGCTTTCTTT
cdr3_aa: CASSVRDMNTEAFF

j_call: TRBJ2-7
clone_size: NA
d_call: TRBD2
v_call: TRBV28
cdr3_nt: TGTGCCAGCAGATCCGGGACTAGCGTCTACGAGCAGTACTTC
cdr3_aa: CASRSGTSVYEQYF

j_call: TRBJ1-1
clone_size: NA
d_call: TRBD1
v_call: TRBV2
cdr3_nt: TGTGCCAGCAGTAAAGACACAGGGGCTCCTGAAGCTTTCTTT
cdr3_aa: CASSKDTGAPEAFF

j_call: TRBJ2-1
clone_size: NA
d_call: NA
v_call: TRBV6-4
cdr3_nt: TGTGCCAGCAGTGATGTGGAGGGGGCCTCCTACAATGAGCAGTTCTTC
cdr3_aa: CASSDVEGASYNEQFF

j_call: TRBJ2-1
clone_size: few
d_call: TRBD2
v_call: TRBV5-8
cdr3_nt: TGTGCCAGCAGCTGGGGTGGAGCGGGACGGACGTACAATGAGCAGTTCTTC
cdr3_aa: CASSWGGAGRTYNEQFF

j_call: TRBJ1-1
clone_size: NA
d_call: NA
v_call: TRBV15
cdr3_nt: TGTGCCACCAGCAGTGTCCTAATGAACACTGAAGCTTTCTTT
cdr3_aa: CATSSVLMNTEAFF

j_call: TRBJ1-1
clone_size: NA
d_call: NA
v_call: TRBV2
cdr3_nt: TGTGCCAGCAAAGTGCGGGGAAACACTGAAGCTTTCTTT
cdr3_aa: CASKVRGNTEAFF

j_call: TRBJ2-3
clone_size: NA
d_call: TRBD2
v_call: TRBV9
cdr3_nt: TGTGCCAGCTCTGAGCGGGAGGGCTTGGATACGCAGTATTTT
cdr3_aa: CASSEREGLDTQYF

j_call: TRBJ1-6
clone_size: once
d_call: TRBD1
v_call: TRBV6-5
cdr3_nt: TGTGCCAGCAGCCCGACAGGGGAGGATTCACCCCTCCACTTT
cdr3_aa: CASSPTGEDSPLHF

j_call: TRBJ2-5
clone_size: NA
d_call: TRBD2
v_call: TRBV7-2
cdr3_nt: TGTGCCAGCAGGCGGACTAGCGGGAGTCAAGAGACCCAGTACTTC
cdr3_aa: CASRRTSGSQETQYF

j_call: TRBJ1-4
clone_size: NA
d_call: NA
v_call: TRBV30
cdr3_nt: TGTGCCTGGAGGACAAGGGGTGGGGAATCAACTAATGAAAAACTGTTTTTT
cdr3_aa: CAWRTRGGESTNEKLFF

j_call: TRBJ1-4
clone_size: NA
d_call: NA
v_call: TRBV7-2
cdr3_nt: TGTGCCAGCAGCTTAGTCGGGCAGGGGAACAATGCTAATGAAAAACTGTTTTTT
cdr3_aa: CASSLVGQGNNANEKLFF

j_call: TRBJ1-1
clone_size: NA
d_call: NA
v_call: TRBV28
cdr3_nt: TGTGCCAGCAGTTCAGGGAAGCCTGAAGCTTTCTTT
cdr3_aa: CASSSGKPEAFF

j_call: TRBJ2-2
clone_size: NA
d_call: TRBD2
v_call: TRBV7-2
cdr3_nt: TGTGCCAGCAGCGCGCCCGGGAGGGAGGCAACCGGGGAGCTGTTTTTT
cdr3_aa: CASSAPGREATGELFF

j_call: TRBJ2-5
clone_size: NA
d_call: NA
v_call: TRBV7-2
cdr3_nt: TGTGCCAGCAGCTTAGCTCCCTCCCAAGAGACCCAGTACTTC
cdr3_aa: CASSLAPSQETQYF

j_call: TRBJ2-2
clone_size: few
d_call: NA
v_call: TRBV28
cdr3_nt: TGTGCCAGCAGTTTGGGGGGGCGGGGAACCGGGGAGCTGTTTTTT
cdr3_aa: CASSLGGRGTGELFF

j_call: TRBJ1-5
clone_size: few
d_call: TRBD1
v_call: TRBV7-2
cdr3_nt: TGTGCCAGCAGCTTAGGGGACAGACGAGATCGCAATCAGCCCCAGCATTTT
cdr3_aa: CASSLGDRRDRNQPQHF

j_call: TRBJ2-7
clone_size: NA
d_call: TRBD2
v_call: TRBV2
cdr3_nt: TGTGCCAGCAGTGGATGGGTAGCGGGAGTATACGAGCAGTACTTC
cdr3_aa: CASSGWVAGVYEQYF

j_call: TRBJ2-7
clone_size: NA
d_call: NA
v_call: TRBV4-3
cdr3_nt: TGCGCCAGCAGCCAAGCGGCGGAGAGCTCCTACGAGCAGTACTTC
cdr3_aa: CASSQAAESSYEQYF

j_call: TRBJ2-2
clone_size: NA
d_call: NA
v_call: TRBV9
cdr3_nt: TGTGCCAGCAGCCCCCGGACAGTTCGGACCGGGGAGCTGTTTTTT
cdr3_aa: CASSPRTVRTGELFF

j_call: TRBJ1-1
clone_size: NA
d_call: NA
v_call: TRBV7-3
cdr3_nt: TGTGCCAGCAGCGCATCCGGTGCCCTCACTGAAGCTTTCTTT
cdr3_aa: CASSASGALTEAFF

j_call: TRBJ1-1
clone_size: NA
d_call: TRBD1
v_call: TRBV6-1
cdr3_nt: TGTGCCAGCAGGGGGGACAGGGCCACTGAAGCTTTCTTT
cdr3_aa: CASRGDRATEAFF

j_call: TRBJ1-5
clone_size: few
d_call: NA
v_call: TRBV6-6
cdr3_nt: TGTGCCAGCAGATCCCGGGGACACGACAATCAGCCCCAGCATTTT
cdr3_aa: CASRSRGHDNQPQHF

j_call: TRBJ2-3
clone_size: NA
d_call: TRBD2
v_call: TRBV29-1
cdr3_nt: TGCAACGTTGATCCCGTAGCGGGGGGGCGCACAGATACGCAGTATTTT
cdr3_aa: CNVDPVAGGRTDTQYF

j_call: TRBJ2-5
clone_size: NA
d_call: NA
v_call: TRBV13
cdr3_nt: TGTGCCAGCAGCTTAGGCCTACTAGCAAGGGAGACCCAGTACTTC
cdr3_aa: CASSLGLLARETQYF

j_call: TRBJ2-1
clone_size: few
d_call: TRBD2
v_call: TRBV18
cdr3_nt: TGTGCCAGCTCACCCCCGGCTAGCGGAGTCTACAATGAGCAGTTCTTC
cdr3_aa: CASSPPASGVYNEQFF

j_call: TRBJ1-1
clone_size: NA
d_call: TRBD1
v_call: TRBV5-6
cdr3_nt: TGTGCCAGCAGCCCGCGGACAGGGGGCGCCGCGACTGAAGCTTTCTTT
cdr3_aa: CASSPRTGGAATEAFF

j_call: TRBJ1-1
clone_size: NA
d_call: NA
v_call: TRBV5-1
cdr3_nt: TGCGCCAGCAGCCCTCCGTCCGGGGGGCTGACTGAAGCTTTCTTT
cdr3_aa: CASSPPSGGLTEAFF

j_call: TRBJ1-6
clone_size: NA
d_call: NA
v_call: TRBV4-3
cdr3_nt: TGCGCCAGCAGCCAAGTTTTAAGGGGTCCCTATAATTCACCCCTCCACTTT
cdr3_aa: CASSQVLRGPYNSPLHF

j_call: TRBJ1-5
clone_size: NA
d_call: TRBD1
v_call: TRBV30
cdr3_nt: TGTGCCTGGAGTACGAGACAGGGGAGGAGCAATCAGCCCCAGCATTTT
cdr3_aa: CAWSTRQGRSNQPQHF

j_call: TRBJ2-3
clone_size: few
d_call: TRBD2
v_call: TRBV4-2
cdr3_nt: TGTGCCAGCAGCCAAAAGGCGGGGACTACGGATACGCAGTATTTT
cdr3_aa: CASSQKAGTTDTQYF